This is a list of T cell receptor beta chains from one sample in a study of tumor-infiltrating lymphocytes in primary liver carcinoma. Using its own MiXCR run on the multiplex PCR reads, TCRdb lists one record per CDR3 protein. The repertoire consists of fewer than 110,000 distinct CDR3 sequences, with about 70% occurring once and the leading ten covering roughly 12%. The sequenced sample consisted of liver tumor tissue from sampling region 2. The source is a woman aged 55-69 years with primary liver carcinoma and hepatitis B virus infection. CDR3s include the opening cysteine and the closing phenylalanine or tryptophan. D genes are given only for firm matches. Clone size is not always given. Where it is, it says once, few, many or a class for expanded clones.

len	j_gene	d_gene	v_gene	abundance	CDR3aa	CDR3nt
14	TRBJ1-1	NA	TRBV7-8	few	CASSLFGVNTEAFF	TGTGCCAGCAGCTTATTTGGTGTGAACACTGAAGCTTTCTTT
16	TRBJ2-7	TRBD1	TRBV5-1	many	CASSSSTGTVSYEQYF	TGCGCCAGCAGCTCCTCCACCGGGACAGTCTCCTACGAGCAGTACTTC
14	TRBJ1-5	NA	TRBV6-2/TRBV6-3	many	CASSYGAGNQPQHF	TGTGCCAGCAGTTACGGCGCCGGCAATCAGCCCCAGCATTTT
15	TRBJ2-7	NA	TRBV28	NA	CASRLRGAGVNERYF	TGTGCCAGCAGGTTGCGCGGAGCAGGGGTAAATGAGCGGTACTTC
13	TRBJ2-1	NA	TRBV11-2	NA	CTNSFARGGEQSF	TGTACCAACAGCTTCGCTAGGGGCGGGGAACAGTCCTTC
15	TRBJ2-1	NA	TRBV11-3	NA	CARILGTIGKLEQFF	TGTGCCAGGATCTTAGGAACTATCGGGAAGCTTGAGCAGTTCTTC
16	TRBJ2-3	NA	TRBV28	NA	CANSSPAASNTDTQYF	TGTGCCAACAGTTCCCCAGCGGCTAGTAACACAGATACGCAGTATTTT
14	TRBJ2-3	NA	TRBV6-1	once	CANSGGIGRDTQYF	TGTGCCAACAGCGGTGGCATCGGTAGAGATACGCAGTATTTT
14	TRBJ1-1	NA	TRBV11-3	NA	CASSHDALNTEAFF	TGTGCCAGTAGCCATGACGCCTTGAACACTGAAGCTTTCTTT
12	TRBJ2-5	NA	TRBV28	NA	CASTVKGQRVYF	TGTGCCAGCACCGTCAAAGGGCAGCGAGTCTACTTC
12	TRBJ2-3	NA	TRBV6-1	many	CASSALTDTQYF	TGTGCCAGCAGTGCCCTCACAGATACGCAGTATTTT
15	TRBJ1-5	TRBD1	TRBV6-5	many	CASRPQTDRDQPQHF	TGTGCCAGCAGACCCCAAACGGACAGGGATCAGCCCCAGCATTTT
15	TRBJ2-5	TRBD2	TRBV20-1	NA	CSASERERVQETHYF	TGCAGTGCTAGTGAGCGGGAGAGGGTCCAAGAGACCCACTACTTC
14	TRBJ2-5	NA	TRBV11-2	NA	CASSPSSVGETQYF	TGTGCCAGCAGCCCTTCGAGTGTGGGAGAGACCCAGTACTTC
19	TRBJ2-7	NA	TRBV6-4	few	CASSDSIEVGVRIFVEQYF	TGTGCCAGCAGTGACTCGATTGAGGTCGGGGTAAGGATCTTCGTCGAGCAGTACTTC
14	TRBJ2-3	NA	TRBV5-1	NA	CASNRNRPTDTRYF	TGCGCCAGCAACCGAAACAGGCCCACAGATACGCGGTATTTT
14	TRBJ2-1	NA	TRBV6-2/TRBV6-3	once	CANRKRGTYNGQFF	TGTGCCAACAGGAAACGGGGGACCTACAATGGGCAGTTCTTC
15	TRBJ2-3	TRBD2	TRBV6-2/TRBV6-3	many	CASSYGKAGVDTQYF	TGTGCCAGCAGTTATGGAAAGGCGGGAGTTGATACGCAGTATTTT
17	TRBJ2-3	NA	TRBV21-1	NA	CASSSRPTGGCADTQYF	TGTGCCAGCAGCTCCCGTCCGACGGGGGGCTGCGCAGATACGCAGTATTTT
13	TRBJ1-5	NA	TRBV10-1	NA	CASSKDSDQPQHF	TGCGCCAGCAGTAAGGACAGCGATCAGCCCCAGCATTTT
20	TRBJ2-3	TRBD2	TRBV11-2	NA	CVSSLRGLAGLRVRTDTQYF	TGTGTCAGTAGCTTAAGGGGCCTAGCGGGATTGAGAGTCCGCACAGATACACAGTATTTT
15	TRBJ2-5	NA	TRBV28	few	CASSPPFGQVETQYF	TGTGCCAGCAGTCCCCCGTTCGGGCAGGTGGAGACCCAGTACTTC
13	TRBJ1-2	TRBD1	TRBV20-1	NA	CRDLGQGARGYTF	TGCAGGGATCTGGGACAGGGGGCCCGTGGTTACACCTTC
14	TRBJ1-1	TRBD1	TRBV28	few	CASTDRGRGTEAFF	TGTGCCAGCACAGACAGGGGGCGAGGCACTGAAGCTTTCTTT
11	TRBJ2-1	NA	TRBV30	NA	CARSQGNEQFF	TGTGCCAGAAGTCAGGGAAATGAGCAGTTCTTC
14	TRBJ1-1	NA	TRBV20-1	NA	CSARQGSSDTEAFF	TGCAGTGCTAGACAGGGCTCGTCGGACACTGAAGCTTTCTTT
16	TRBJ2-5	TRBD2	TRBV11-2	NA	CDSSLGTSGSWGTQYF	TGTGACAGCAGCTTAGGAACTAGCGGGAGTTGGGGGACCCAGTACTTC
15	TRBJ2-1	NA	TRBV11-2	NA	CGGSLEGGSIGEQFF	TGTGGCGGTAGCTTAGAGGGAGGAAGTATCGGTGAGCAGTTCTTC
14	TRBJ1-5	NA	TRBV6-6	NA	CACSYDRVDQPQHF	TGTGCCTGCAGTTACGACAGAGTGGATCAGCCCCAGCATTTT
16	TRBJ2-1	NA	TRBV11-2	NA	CASSIVEAPTHNEQFF	TGTGCCAGTAGCATAGTAGAGGCCCCTACCCACAATGAGCAGTTCTTC
14	TRBJ1-1	NA	TRBV11-2	few	CASSLGLGAAEAFF	TGTGCCAGCAGCTTAGGACTCGGGGCAGCTGAAGCTTTCTTT
15	TRBJ1-1	NA	TRBV20-1	NA	CSARKEEVRNTEAFF	TGCAGTGCTAGGAAGGAGGAGGTGAGAAACACTGAAGCTTTCTTT
19	TRBJ1-5	NA	TRBV6-1	NA	CASSETATNFDRHNQPQHF	TGTGCCAGCAGTGAAACCGCGACCAATTTCGACAGGCACAATCAGCCCCAGCATTTT
12	TRBJ1-5	NA	TRBV6-1	many	CASSKDNQPQHF	TGTGCCAGCAGTAAGGACAATCAGCCCCAGCATTTT
16	TRBJ1-5	NA	TRBV12-3/TRBV12-4	many	CASSLDGGAGSQPQHF	TGTGCCAGCAGTTTAGACGGGGGGGCAGGGTCTCAGCCCCAGCATTTT
15	TRBJ2-7	NA	TRBV11-3	NA	CASSAQTVQYYEQHF	TGTGCCAGCAGCGCCCAGACGGTACAGTACTACGAGCAGCACTTC
16	TRBJ2-5	TRBD2	TRBV7-9	many	CASSSPPSGNQETQYF	TGTGCCAGCAGCTCCCCCCCTAGCGGGAACCAAGAGACCCAGTACTTC